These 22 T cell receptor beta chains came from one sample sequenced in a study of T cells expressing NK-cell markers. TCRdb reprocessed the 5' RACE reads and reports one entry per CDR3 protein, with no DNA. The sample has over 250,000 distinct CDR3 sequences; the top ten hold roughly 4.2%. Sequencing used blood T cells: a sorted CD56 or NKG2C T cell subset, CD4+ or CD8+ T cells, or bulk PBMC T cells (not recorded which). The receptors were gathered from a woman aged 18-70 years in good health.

CDR3: CSASFQGGQPQHF. The J gene is TRBJ1-5, the V gene TRBV20-1; the D call from TCRdb, TRBD1, cannot be confirmed without DNA. The germline gives CDR1 DFQATT, CDR2 SNEGSKA (reference sequence). CDR3 size: 13 residues.

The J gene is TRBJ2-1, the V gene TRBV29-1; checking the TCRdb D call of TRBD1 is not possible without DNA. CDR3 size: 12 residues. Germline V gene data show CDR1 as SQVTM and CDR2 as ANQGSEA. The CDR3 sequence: CSVHSGGNEQFF.

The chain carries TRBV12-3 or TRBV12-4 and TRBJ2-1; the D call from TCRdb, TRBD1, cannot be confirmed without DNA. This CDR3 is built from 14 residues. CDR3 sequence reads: CASSLRDLYNEQFF.

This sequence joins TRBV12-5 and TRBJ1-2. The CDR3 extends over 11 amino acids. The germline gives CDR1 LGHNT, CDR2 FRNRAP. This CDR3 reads CASDKWGGYTF. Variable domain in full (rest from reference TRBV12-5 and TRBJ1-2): DARVTQTPRHKVTEMGQEVTMRCQPILGHNTVFWYRQTMMQGLELLAYFRNRAPLDDSGMPKDRFSAEMPDATLATLKIQPSEPRDSAVYFCASDKWGGYTFGSGTRLTVV.

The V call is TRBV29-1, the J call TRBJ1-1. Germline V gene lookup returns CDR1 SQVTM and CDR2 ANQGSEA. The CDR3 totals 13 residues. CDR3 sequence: CSVERVSNTEAFF.

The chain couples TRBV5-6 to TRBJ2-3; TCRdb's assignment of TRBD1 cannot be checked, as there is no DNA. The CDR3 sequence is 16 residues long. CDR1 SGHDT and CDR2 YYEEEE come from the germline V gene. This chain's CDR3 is CASSLVGAGHTDTQYF. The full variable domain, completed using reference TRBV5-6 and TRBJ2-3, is DAGVTQSPTHLIKTRGQQVTLRCSPKSGHDTVSWYQQALGQGPQFIFQYYEEEERQRGNFPDRFSGHQFPNYSSELNVNALLLGDSALYLCASSLVGAGHTDTQYFGPGTRLTVL.

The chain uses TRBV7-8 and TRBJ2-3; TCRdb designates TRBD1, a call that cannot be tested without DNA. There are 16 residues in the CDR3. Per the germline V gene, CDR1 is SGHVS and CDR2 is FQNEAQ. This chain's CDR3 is CASSWGGHQRLDTQYF.

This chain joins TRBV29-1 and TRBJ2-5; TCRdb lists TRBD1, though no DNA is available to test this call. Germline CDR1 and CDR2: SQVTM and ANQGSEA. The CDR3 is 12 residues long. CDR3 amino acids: CSVDPGLETQYF.

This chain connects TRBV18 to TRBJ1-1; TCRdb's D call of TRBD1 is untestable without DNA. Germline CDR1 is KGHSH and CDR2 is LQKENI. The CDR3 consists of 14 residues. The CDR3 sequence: CASSPGGAVTEAFF.

This chain's CDR3 is CASKRGQGNEKLFF. The J gene is TRBJ1-4, the V gene TRBV2; TCRdb gives TRBD1 as the D gene, but with no DNA this cannot be confirmed. Germline V gives CDR1 SNHLY, CDR2 FYNNEI. The CDR3 sequence is 14 residues long.

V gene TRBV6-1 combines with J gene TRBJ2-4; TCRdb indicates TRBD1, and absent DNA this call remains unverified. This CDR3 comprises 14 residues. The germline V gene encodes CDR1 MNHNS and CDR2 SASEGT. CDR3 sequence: CASSSPGVPTIQYF.

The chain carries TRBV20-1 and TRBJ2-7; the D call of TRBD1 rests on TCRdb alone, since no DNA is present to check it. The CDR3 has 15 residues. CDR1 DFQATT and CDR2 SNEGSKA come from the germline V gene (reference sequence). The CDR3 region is CSARPRPGRGGEQYF.

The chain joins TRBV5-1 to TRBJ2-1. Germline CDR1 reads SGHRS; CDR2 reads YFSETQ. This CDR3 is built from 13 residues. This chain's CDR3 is CASSLVAHNEQFF. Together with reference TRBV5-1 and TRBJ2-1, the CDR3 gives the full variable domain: KAGVTQTPRYLIKTRGQQVTLSCSPISGHRSVSWYQQTPGQGLQFLFEYFSETQRNKGNFPGRFSGRQFSNSRSEMNVSTLELGDSALYLCASSLVAHNEQFFGPGTRLTVL.

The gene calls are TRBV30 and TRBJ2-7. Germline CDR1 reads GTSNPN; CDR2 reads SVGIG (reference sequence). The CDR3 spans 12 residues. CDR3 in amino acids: CAWSALNYEQYF.

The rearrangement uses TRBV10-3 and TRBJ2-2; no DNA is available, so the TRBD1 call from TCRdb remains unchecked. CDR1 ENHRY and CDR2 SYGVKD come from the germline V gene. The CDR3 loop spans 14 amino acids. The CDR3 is CAIGTETNTGELFF.

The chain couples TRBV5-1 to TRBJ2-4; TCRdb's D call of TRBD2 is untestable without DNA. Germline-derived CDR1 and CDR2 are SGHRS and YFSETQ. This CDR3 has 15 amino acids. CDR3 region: CASSPEGGDLNIQYF.

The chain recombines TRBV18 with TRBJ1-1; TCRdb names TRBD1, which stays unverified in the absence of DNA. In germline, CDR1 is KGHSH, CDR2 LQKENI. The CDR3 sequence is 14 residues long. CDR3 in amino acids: CASSPGQMNTEAFF.

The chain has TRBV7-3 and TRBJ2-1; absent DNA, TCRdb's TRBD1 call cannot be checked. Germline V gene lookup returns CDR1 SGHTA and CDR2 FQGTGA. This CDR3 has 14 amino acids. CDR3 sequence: CASSSRDTNNEQFF.

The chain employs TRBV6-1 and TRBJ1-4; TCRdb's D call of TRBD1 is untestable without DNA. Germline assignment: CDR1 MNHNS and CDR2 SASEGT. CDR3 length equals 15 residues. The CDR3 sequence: CASRPGRTTNEKLFF.

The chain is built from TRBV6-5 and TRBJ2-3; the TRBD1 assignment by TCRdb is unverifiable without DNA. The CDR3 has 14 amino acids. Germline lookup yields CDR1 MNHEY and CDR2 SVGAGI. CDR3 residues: CASSYAGATDTQYF.

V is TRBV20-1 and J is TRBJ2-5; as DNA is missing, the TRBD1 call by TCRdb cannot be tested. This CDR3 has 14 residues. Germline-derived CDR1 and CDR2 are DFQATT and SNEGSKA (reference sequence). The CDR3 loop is CSARTEVYQETQYF.

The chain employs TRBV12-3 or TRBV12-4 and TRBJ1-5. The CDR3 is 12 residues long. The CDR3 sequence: CASSSGGEPQHF.